This T cell receptor beta chain was sequenced during a study of T-cell memory formation after mild COVID-19. This clonotype was observed a few times. Its matching antigen is unknown. TCRdb processed the 5' RACE reads anew with MiXCR; each CDR3 protein has one entry. Of 40,000 to 60,000 distinct CDR3 sequences listed, less than 15% are singletons. V shed 5 bases and J 5 bases; nucleotides not matched to a gene: 12. The V gene's germline CDR1 is MNHEY and CDR2 SMNVEV (reference sequence). This CDR3 has 16 residues. Broader study findings: Nothing showed for sure that second-wave clones peaking on day 37 were SARS-CoV-2 specific. CD4+ contracting clones were found mainly in CM and EM, and CD8+ ones in EMRA.

Sequencing was performed on PBMCs or a T cell subset sorted from them (not recorded which). The genes are TRBV27 and TRBJ2-5; 9 bases fit TRBD2. The origin of this receptor is a man aged 18 to 29 who had mild COVID-19 (a few samples of this study predate the infection). Cell type and time point are not known. Here the CDR3 reads CASSPRSGGRRETQYF. The CDR3 region has the DNA TGTGCCAGCAGTCCTCGTAGCGGGGGCCGAAGGGAGACCCAGTACTTC.